A selection of T cell receptor beta chains follows, all from one sample in a study of T cells in Graves' hyperthyroidism and ophthalmopathy. Each CDR3 protein gets one entry after TCRdb re-called the multiplex PCR reads with MiXCR. The profile shows about 560,000 distinct CDR3 sequences, approximately 44% of them singletons. The sequenced material came from peripheral blood or thyroid tissue (not recorded which). Receptor source: a young woman with Graves' hyperthyroidism. The CDR3 runs from the conserved cysteine through the conserved F or W. A D gene is named only where the DNA matches it firmly. Clone size, where shown, is once, few, many, or a class for clones that have expanded.

clone size: few
J gene: TRBJ1-1
V gene: TRBV2
D gene: -
CDR3 DNA: TGTGCTACAGGGACTTGGGACACTGAAGCTTTCTTT
CDR3 protein: CATGTWDTEAFF

clone size: few
J gene: TRBJ1-4
V gene: TRBV15
D gene: -
CDR3 DNA: TGTGCCACCAGCAGAGAGGGATCCTGGGCAGATAATGAAAAACTGTTTTTT
CDR3 protein: CATSREGSWADNEKLFF

clone size: -
J gene: TRBJ2-2
V gene: TRBV6-1
D gene: TRBD1
CDR3 DNA: TGTGCCAGCAGGAGGACAGGCTACACCGGGGAGCTGTTTTTT
CDR3 protein: CASRRTGYTGELFF

clone size: few
J gene: TRBJ2-2
V gene: TRBV7-9
D gene: -
CDR3 DNA: TGTGCCAGCAGCCCCATTCGGGGGGCGACCGGGGAGCTGTTTTTT
CDR3 protein: CASSPIRGATGELFF

clone size: -
J gene: TRBJ2-5
V gene: TRBV10-3
D gene: -
CDR3 DNA: TGTGCCAGCTCTCCGGGACACTCCCGTGGGACCCAGTACTTC
CDR3 protein: CASSPGHSRGTQYF

clone size: -
J gene: TRBJ1-2
V gene: TRBV7-2
D gene: -
CDR3 DNA: TGTGCCAGCAGCCAAGGGTTAGACAACTATGGCTACACCTTC
CDR3 protein: CASSQGLDNYGYTF

clone size: few
J gene: TRBJ1-1
V gene: TRBV20-1
D gene: -
CDR3 DNA: TGCAGTGCTAGAACGGGGAGGGCTGAAGCTTTCTTT
CDR3 protein: CSARTGRAEAFF

clone size: few
J gene: TRBJ1-3
V gene: TRBV9
D gene: -
CDR3 DNA: TGTGCCAGCAGCTTGGCCGGTGGAGGTGGATCTGGAAACACCATATATTTT
CDR3 protein: CASSLAGGGGSGNTIYF

clone size: -
J gene: TRBJ2-3
V gene: TRBV2
D gene: -
CDR3 DNA: TGTGCCAGCGCGGGGCCTAGCACAGATACGCAGTATTTT
CDR3 protein: CASAGPSTDTQYF

clone size: -
J gene: TRBJ1-6
V gene: TRBV7-2
D gene: TRBD1
CDR3 DNA: TGTGCCAGCCAAAACAGGGGCGGCTCCTATAATTCACCCCTCCACTTT
CDR3 protein: CASQNRGGSYNSPLHF

clone size: -
J gene: TRBJ1-5
V gene: TRBV29-1
D gene: -
CDR3 DNA: TGCAGCGCCGCAACAGGACCCCAGCATTTT
CDR3 protein: CSAATGPQHF

clone size: -
J gene: TRBJ2-6
V gene: TRBV15
D gene: -
CDR3 DNA: TGTGCCACCAGCAGTCCTGGACTTATCTCTGGGGCCAACGTCCTGACTTTC
CDR3 protein: CATSSPGLISGANVLTF

clone size: -
J gene: TRBJ2-7
V gene: TRBV20-1
D gene: TRBD2
CDR3 DNA: TGCAGTGCTAGACAGTCTAGCGGCACCGACGAGCAGTACTTC
CDR3 protein: CSARQSSGTDEQYF

clone size: once
J gene: TRBJ1-3
V gene: TRBV2
D gene: -
CDR3 DNA: TGTGCCAGCAGTGTATTACAGACCGGGGGAGGAAACACCATATATTTT
CDR3 protein: CASSVLQTGGGNTIYF

clone size: few
J gene: TRBJ2-7
V gene: TRBV20-1
D gene: -
CDR3 DNA: TGCAGTGCTAGACTAGAGGTAGGCTCCTACGAGCAGTACTTC
CDR3 protein: CSARLEVGSYEQYF

clone size: once
J gene: TRBJ1-1
V gene: TRBV30
D gene: -
CDR3 DNA: TGTGCCTGGAGCGCCGGTCTTGGGGCTTTCTTT
CDR3 protein: CAWSAGLGAFF

clone size: -
J gene: TRBJ2-2
V gene: TRBV11-2
D gene: -
CDR3 DNA: TGTGCCAGCAGCTTAGACCGGGACTTTTACACCGGGGAGCTGTTTTTT
CDR3 protein: CASSLDRDFYTGELFF

clone size: many
J gene: TRBJ1-2
V gene: TRBV19
D gene: TRBD1
CDR3 DNA: TGTGCCAGCCTGGGACAGGGCTATGGCTACACCTTC
CDR3 protein: CASLGQGYGYTF

clone size: many
J gene: TRBJ2-5
V gene: TRBV7-7
D gene: -
CDR3 DNA: TGTGCTAGCGCCCGAGGGAGCCAAGAGACCCAGTACTTC
CDR3 protein: CASARGSQETQYF

clone size: -
J gene: TRBJ2-7
V gene: TRBV20-1
D gene: -
CDR3 DNA: TGCAGTGCTCAACCAGACAGACCCACATACGACTACGAGCAGTACTTC
CDR3 protein: CSAQPDRPTYDYEQYF

clone size: -
J gene: TRBJ1-2
V gene: TRBV7-9
D gene: TRBD1
CDR3 DNA: TGTGCCAGTAGATACACCCCTGGGACAGGGGGCGGCTACACCTTC
CDR3 protein: CASRYTPGTGGGYTF

clone size: few
J gene: TRBJ2-5
V gene: TRBV5-4
D gene: TRBD1
CDR3 DNA: TGTGCCAGCAGACGACAGGGGGTCCAAGAGACCCAGTACTTC
CDR3 protein: CASRRQGVQETQYF

clone size: many
J gene: TRBJ1-1
V gene: TRBV7-9
D gene: -
CDR3 DNA: TGTGCCAGCAGCTGGATCGGGAGTGAAGCTTTCTTT
CDR3 protein: CASSWIGSEAFF

clone size: -
J gene: TRBJ1-5
V gene: TRBV7-9
D gene: -
CDR3 DNA: TGTGCCAGCAGCCAAAGCTGGGGCCGCGCCGGGCCCCAGCATTTT
CDR3 protein: CASSQSWGRAGPQHF

clone size: few
J gene: TRBJ2-2
V gene: TRBV7-6
D gene: TRBD1
CDR3 DNA: TGTGCCAGCAGCTATTGGGACAGTACCGGCGGGGAGCTGTTTTTT
CDR3 protein: CASSYWDSTGGELFF

clone size: -
J gene: TRBJ1-5
V gene: TRBV6-2/TRBV6-3
D gene: -
CDR3 DNA: TGTGCCAGCAGATCCGTCGGCGGTAATCAGCCCCAGCATTTT
CDR3 protein: CASRSVGGNQPQHF

clone size: -
J gene: TRBJ2-2
V gene: TRBV7-2
D gene: -
CDR3 DNA: TGTGCCAGCAGCCTTTGGGACGTACCCGGGGAGCTGTTTTTT
CDR3 protein: CASSLWDVPGELFF

clone size: -
J gene: TRBJ2-7
V gene: TRBV29-1
D gene: TRBD2
CDR3 DNA: TGCAGCGTTGAGGGACTAGCGGGGGTCAGCTCCTACGAGCAGTACTTC
CDR3 protein: CSVEGLAGVSSYEQYF

clone size: -
J gene: TRBJ1-1
V gene: TRBV2
D gene: TRBD1
CDR3 DNA: TGTGCCAGCAGTGAAAGGCCAGGGGGTACTGAAGCTTTCTTT
CDR3 protein: CASSERPGGTEAFF

clone size: few
J gene: TRBJ1-1
V gene: TRBV10-3
D gene: -
CDR3 DNA: TGTGCCAGCAGGGAGGAGTTACGAGCTTTCTTT
CDR3 protein: CASREELRAFF

clone size: few
J gene: TRBJ1-1
V gene: TRBV7-2
D gene: -
CDR3 DNA: TGTGCCAGCAGCCCCCACGGGGGACTGAACACTGAAGCTTTCTTT
CDR3 protein: CASSPHGGLNTEAFF

clone size: few
J gene: TRBJ2-2
V gene: TRBV10-3
D gene: -
CDR3 DNA: TGTGCCAGCAGCTTCGGGGTAGCGACCACCGGGGAGCTGTTTTTT
CDR3 protein: CASSFGVATTGELFF

clone size: many
J gene: TRBJ2-5
V gene: TRBV20-1
D gene: TRBD2
CDR3 DNA: TGCAGTGCTAGTGTCGGCGGGAGTACAGAGACCCAGTACTTC
CDR3 protein: CSASVGGSTETQYF

clone size: -
J gene: TRBJ1-4
V gene: TRBV7-2
D gene: TRBD1
CDR3 DNA: TGTGCCAGCAGCTTAGGGTCTGGGACAGATGAAAAACTGTTTTTT
CDR3 protein: CASSLGSGTDEKLFF

clone size: -
J gene: TRBJ2-5
V gene: TRBV20-1
D gene: -
CDR3 DNA: TGCAGTGCTAGAATTGGAGCGGGTCGAGGCCAAGAGACCCAGTACTTC
CDR3 protein: CSARIGAGRGQETQYF

clone size: few
J gene: TRBJ1-2
V gene: TRBV6-4
D gene: -
CDR3 DNA: TGTGCCAGCAGTGTTAGCAAGAACTATGGCTACACCTTC
CDR3 protein: CASSVSKNYGYTF

clone size: -
J gene: TRBJ2-1
V gene: TRBV24-1
D gene: TRBD2
CDR3 DNA: TGTGCCACCAGTGATGGTGTAGCGGGAGAGCTCGATGAGCAGTTCTTC
CDR3 protein: CATSDGVAGELDEQFF

clone size: few
J gene: TRBJ1-5
V gene: TRBV24-1
D gene: TRBD1
CDR3 DNA: TGTGCCAGCAGTCCGACCCGACAGGGACCCAATCAGCCCCAGCATTTT
CDR3 protein: CASSPTRQGPNQPQHF

clone size: -
J gene: TRBJ2-6
V gene: TRBV25-1
D gene: -
CDR3 DNA: TGTGCCAGCAGGGACCCTGGGGCCAACGTCCTGACTTTC
CDR3 protein: CASRDPGANVLTF

clone size: -
J gene: TRBJ2-7
V gene: TRBV7-6
D gene: -
CDR3 DNA: TGTGCCAGCAGCTTAGAGGCAGGGGGGTACTACGAGCAGTACTTC
CDR3 protein: CASSLEAGGYYEQYF

clone size: many
J gene: TRBJ1-2
V gene: TRBV24-1
D gene: -
CDR3 DNA: TGTGCCACCAGTGACTGGGACTCCAGTCCTGATGGCTACACCTTC
CDR3 protein: CATSDWDSSPDGYTF

clone size: -
J gene: TRBJ2-6
V gene: TRBV10-3
D gene: TRBD1
CDR3 DNA: TGTGCCATCACCCCGGGACAGGGGGCGCTGGGATCTGGGGCCAACGTCCTGACTTTC
CDR3 protein: CAITPGQGALGSGANVLTF

clone size: many
J gene: TRBJ1-2
V gene: TRBV4-1
D gene: -
CDR3 DNA: TGCGCCAGCAGCCAACGCGAAGGTGATGGCTACACCTTC
CDR3 protein: CASSQREGDGYTF

clone size: many
J gene: TRBJ2-5
V gene: TRBV29-1
D gene: -
CDR3 DNA: TGCAGCGTTGAGTTCGGCAGTATGCTTCTAGAGACCCAGTACTTC
CDR3 protein: CSVEFGSMLLETQYF

clone size: -
J gene: TRBJ1-2
V gene: TRBV7-2
D gene: TRBD1
CDR3 DNA: TGTGCCAGCAGCTTGGCCAGGGGGACAGTATATGGCTACACCTTC
CDR3 protein: CASSLARGTVYGYTF

clone size: -
J gene: TRBJ2-7
V gene: TRBV20-1
D gene: TRBD2
CDR3 DNA: TGCAGTGCCTCGACTAGCGGGGTCTCCAACGAGCAGTACTTC
CDR3 protein: CSASTSGVSNEQYF

clone size: -
J gene: TRBJ2-7
V gene: TRBV9
D gene: -
CDR3 DNA: TGTGCCAGCAGCGTAGGGGGTGTACCGTACGAGCAGTACTTC
CDR3 protein: CASSVGGVPYEQYF

clone size: few
J gene: TRBJ2-7
V gene: TRBV19
D gene: -
CDR3 DNA: TGTGCCAGTAGTGCGGGACAAGATTTTTACGAGCAGTACTTC
CDR3 protein: CASSAGQDFYEQYF

clone size: few
J gene: TRBJ1-2
V gene: TRBV7-9
D gene: -
CDR3 DNA: TGTGCCAGCAGCCAAACCGACAGTCATTATGAGGGCTACACCTTC
CDR3 protein: CASSQTDSHYEGYTF

clone size: -
J gene: TRBJ2-5
V gene: TRBV7-9
D gene: -
CDR3 DNA: TGTGCCAGCAGCTTAGAGGCCCTTTCGGAGACCCAGTACTTC
CDR3 protein: CASSLEALSETQYF

clone size: -
J gene: TRBJ2-5
V gene: TRBV12-3/TRBV12-4
D gene: TRBD2
CDR3 DNA: TGTGCCAGCAGTCCAAGGCTAGCGGGAGGGGGAGAGACCCAGTACTTC
CDR3 protein: CASSPRLAGGGETQYF

clone size: many
J gene: TRBJ1-2
V gene: TRBV7-9
D gene: -
CDR3 DNA: TGTGCCAGCAGCTTAGTGGGGTTGCGAGGCTACACCTTC
CDR3 protein: CASSLVGLRGYTF

clone size: -
J gene: TRBJ1-2
V gene: TRBV2
D gene: -
CDR3 DNA: TGTGCCAGCACGCAAAACCCCGTTAACTATGGCTACACCTTC
CDR3 protein: CASTQNPVNYGYTF

clone size: -
J gene: TRBJ2-6
V gene: TRBV7-9
D gene: TRBD1
CDR3 DNA: TGCGCCAGCAGCTTAGAGGGGGCGATGGGATACTGGGCCAACGTCCTGACTTTC
CDR3 protein: CASSLEGAMGYWANVLTF

clone size: -
J gene: TRBJ1-2
V gene: TRBV2
D gene: -
CDR3 DNA: TGTGCCAGCACCTCAAGATCGGACAGCGGCTACACCTTC
CDR3 protein: CASTSRSDSGYTF

clone size: -
J gene: TRBJ2-5
V gene: TRBV2
D gene: TRBD2
CDR3 DNA: TGTGCCAGCAGTGACCAGGAACTAGCGGAAGAGACCCAGTACTTC
CDR3 protein: CASSDQELAEETQYF

clone size: few
J gene: TRBJ1-2
V gene: TRBV24-1
D gene: TRBD1
CDR3 DNA: TGTGCCAGCAGTCGCGCGGGACAGGGGGCCAGCTACACCTTC
CDR3 protein: CASSRAGQGASYTF

clone size: -
J gene: TRBJ2-5
V gene: TRBV15
D gene: TRBD2
CDR3 DNA: TGTGCCACCAGCAGAGAGGGTAGCGGGCCGATCGCAGAGACCCAGTACTTC
CDR3 protein: CATSREGSGPIAETQYF

clone size: few
J gene: TRBJ1-1
V gene: TRBV24-1
D gene: -
CDR3 DNA: TGTGCCAGCAGTCGACGCGCACAGGGGAACACTGAAGCTTTCTTT
CDR3 protein: CASSRRAQGNTEAFF

clone size: -
J gene: TRBJ1-6
V gene: TRBV12-3/TRBV12-4
D gene: -
CDR3 DNA: TGTGCCAGCAGTCCCTCCAACAACAATAATTCACCCCTCCACTTT
CDR3 protein: CASSPSNNNNSPLHF